The 17 T cell receptor beta chains presented below share a single source sample, sequenced in a study of blood T cells in healthy people across ages. A J-beta primer mix and a sample-barcoded 5' primer were used in a second PCR of about 7 to 12 cycles. TCRdb ran MiXCR on the 5' RACE reads and lists one entry per CDR3 protein. This table has 1.5 million or so distinct CDR3 sequences, roughly two fifths appearing once. The sample was blood. The receptors derive from a woman in her late teens or twenties in good health.

This clonotype was seen at least ten times. The J gene is TRBJ2-3, the V gene TRBV7-6, with D unclear. Deletions cut 0 bases from V and 5 bases from J, with 12 bases between. CDR1 and CDR2 (germline): SGHVS, FNYEAQ. The CDR3 is made up of 15 amino acids. CDR3 DNA sequence: TGTGCCAGCAGCTTAGCAGTTTTCCCGGGAGATACGCAGTATTTT. Translating it yields CASSLAVFPGDTQYF.

The chain employs TRBV15 and TRBJ1-1, with D perhaps TRBD1 (6 bases). The germline CDR1 and CDR2 sequences are LNHNV and YYDKDF (reference sequence). The CDR3 covers 13 residues. Trimming stripped 0 bases from V and 10 bases from J, with 12 bases between. The CDR3 sequence: CATSRDGRGSAFF. CDR3 DNA sequence: TGTGCCACCAGCAGAGATGGAAGGGGGTCAGCTTTCTTT.

The sample holds one count of this clonotype. The chain combines TRBV25-1 with TRBJ2-1; D perhaps matches TRBD1 (5 bases). Germline V lookup: CDR1 MGHDK, CDR2 SYGVNS. There are 14 residues in the CDR3. Deletions cut 5 bases from V and 1 base from J, with 9 bases between. The CDR3 reads CASSTAGSYNEQFF. The CDR3 bases are TGTGCCAGCAGTACGGCAGGGTCCTACAATGAGCAGTTCTTC.

The chain recombines TRBV28 with TRBJ2-3; TRBD2 agrees at 10 bases. The CDR3 loop spans 12 amino acids. The germline V gene has CDR1 MDHEN and CDR2 SYDVKM. CDR3 region: CASGTSVYTQYF. DNA for the CDR3: TGTGCGAGCGGGACTAGCGTGTATACGCAGTATTTT. Looking up the rest from reference TRBV28 and TRBJ2-3 gives the full variable domain: DVKVTQSSRYLVKRTGEKVFLECVQDMDHENMFWYRQDPGLGLRLIYFSYDVKMKEKGDIPEGYSVSREKKERFSLILESASTNQTSMYLCASGTSVYTQYFGPGTRLTVL.

This clonotype came up a few times. CDR3: CATRMGLAKNIQYF. As DNA, the CDR3 is TGTGCCACCAGGATGGGGTTGGCCAAAAACATTCAGTACTTC. This chain uses TRBV15 with TRBJ2-4, with unresolved D. V lost 6 bases to trimming and J lost 1 base, with 10 bases between them. Looked up from germline, CDR1 is LNHNV and CDR2 is YYDKDF (reference sequence). The CDR3 totals 14 residues.

This clonotype was detected once. The chain is built from TRBV10-3 and TRBJ1-2; TRBD1 is a possible D gene (5 bases). In germline, CDR1 is ENHRY, CDR2 SYGVKD. Trimming shortened V by 7 bases and J by 8 bases, and 17 bases separated the two germline ends. The CDR3 spans 13 residues. CDR3 residues: CAITGFEGDGYTF. The CDR3 nucleotides read TGTGCCATCACCGGATTTGAAGGGGACGGCTACACCTTC.

This clonotype was seen many times. This sequence joins TRBV7-3 and TRBJ2-3; D unclear. The V end lost 5 bases, the J end lost 0 bases, and 6 bases lay between the germline ends. This CDR3 comprises 13 residues. Per the germline V gene, CDR1 is SGHTA and CDR2 is FQGTGA. The CDR3 sequence is CASSRGSTDTQYF. CDR3 DNA sequence: TGTGCCAGCAGCCGCGGCAGCACAGATACGCAGTATTTT. The variable domain in full, completed from reference TRBV7-3 and TRBJ2-3, reads GAGVSQTPSNKVTEKGKYVELRCDPISGHTALYWYRQSLGQGPEFLIYFQGTGAADDSGLPNDRFFAVRPEGSVSTLKIQRTERGDSAVYLCASSRGSTDTQYFGPGTRLTVL.

This clonotype showed up just a few times. The chain uses TRBV7-8 and TRBJ2-5; D remains ambiguous. V was pared by 5 bases and J by 4 bases, with 20 bases between. Germline assignment: CDR1 SGHVS and CDR2 FQNEAQ. CDR3 length: 16 amino acids. The CDR3 DNA reads TGTGCCAGCAGCCCCATAACCAGTCGTCCGAGAGAGACCCAGTACTTC. This codes for CASSPITSRPRETQYF.

V gene TRBV10-3 combines with J gene TRBJ2-1, with 10 nucleotides matching TRBD2. CDR3 length: 16 amino acids. Germline V gene lookup returns CDR1 ENHRY and CDR2 SYGVKD. V lost 2 bases to trimming and J lost 5 bases; unmatched junction nucleotides: 6. CDR3 in amino acids: CAISEPGTSENNEQFF. The DNA for the CDR3 is TGTGCCATCAGTGAGCCCGGGACTAGCGAGAACAATGAGCAGTTCTTC.

A few counts support this clonotype. This chain links TRBV7-2 with TRBJ2-1; a weak D match, TRBD2 (7 bases). The end of the DNA fits TRBJ2-7 better, so the J call may be wrong. CDR1 and CDR2 (germline): SGHTA, FQGNSA. The CDR3 has 17 residues. The CDR3 region is CASSLVGGAASYNEQYF. DNA for the CDR3: TGTGCCAGCAGCTTAGTAGGGGGGGCGGCCTCCTACAATGAGCAGTACTTC.

This clonotype was detected many times. The gene calls are TRBV3-1 and TRBJ1-5; D gene unclear. The germline V gene encodes CDR1 LGHDT and CDR2 YNNKEL (reference sequence). V was cut by 2 bases and J by 0 bases, with 11 bases left in between. This CDR3 has 16 amino acids. CDR3 protein: CASSQHGEHSNQPQHF. The CDR3, as DNA: TGTGCCAGCAGCCAACATGGGGAACATAGCAATCAGCCCCAGCATTTT.

J is TRBJ1-2 and V is TRBV2, with unresolved D. The CDR3 runs to 14 residues. The germline V gene encodes CDR1 SNHLY and CDR2 FYNNEI. V shed 6 bases and J shed 1 base, with 12 bases lying between them. CDR3 amino acids: CASSLLTDNYGYTF. In DNA form, the CDR3 reads TGTGCCAGCAGCTTATTGACGGATAACTATGGCTACACCTTC.

The chain uses TRBV6-5 and TRBJ1-1, with a possible D match to TRBD1 (6 bases). The CDR3 runs to 13 residues. The germline V gene has CDR1 MNHEY and CDR2 SVGAGI. The CDR3, as DNA: TGTGCTGCCGCGGCAGGGGTGAACACTGAAGCTTTCTTT. Translation gives CAAAAGVNTEAFF.

V gene TRBV21-1 combines with J gene TRBJ2-7; the tabulated D call, TRBD2, remains unverified against the DNA. TRBV21-1 is shown as a pseudogene. The CDR3 has 21 amino acids. The CDR3 sequence: CASSNYGPAGQEGMGVYEQYF. CDR3 bases: TGTGCCAGCAGCAACTACGGGCCAGCGGGACAAGAGGGAATGGGAGTCTACGAGCAGTACTTC.

This clonotype was detected a few times. The V and J genes are TRBV9 and TRBJ2-7; D is unresolved. Germline CDR1 reads SGDLS; CDR2 reads YYNGEE. The ends were cut back, 4 bases at V and 1 base at J, with 12 bases in the middle. The CDR3 is made up of 14 amino acids. The CDR3 reads CASSPIGESYEQYF. The CDR3 DNA reads as TGTGCCAGCAGCCCGATCGGAGAGTCCTACGAGCAGTACTTC.

J is TRBJ2-1 and V is TRBV13, with 9 bases that match TRBD1. The CDR3 extends over 14 amino acids. Germline CDR1 and CDR2: PRHDT and FYEKMQ (reference sequence). V was clipped by 5 bases and J by 7 bases; unmatched bases: 6. The CDR3 nucleotides read TGTGCCAGCAGCGAAGGACAGGGGATGAATGAGCAGTTCTTC. This codes for CASSEGQGMNEQFF. The full variable domain, with the rest looked up from reference TRBV13 and TRBJ2-1, is AAGVIQSPRHLIKEKRETATLKCYPIPRHDTVYWYQQGPGQDPQFLISFYEKMQSDKGSIPDRFSAQQFSDYHSELNMSSLELGDSALYFCASSEGQGMNEQFFGPGTRLTVL.

The table lists this clonotype with a few counts. CDR3: CASSQDRTGAHDTQYF. Here the CDR3 DNA reads TGTGCCAGCAGCCAAGACCGGACGGGGGCGCATGATACGCAGTATTTT. V and J are TRBV14 and TRBJ2-3; tentatively, D is TRBD1 or TRBD2 (6 bases each). Germline CDR1 and CDR2: SGHDN and FVKESK. There are 16 residues in the CDR3. V was shortened by 0 bases and J by 6 bases, with 16 bases between the two germline ends.